The sequence of this T cell receptor (beta chain) was determined in a study of shared clonotypes between healthy human individuals. About the research overall: The donor group consisted of a couple of women and a few men, aged 18 to 49.

Germline V gene data show CDR1 as SGHRS and CDR2 as YFSETQ. The CDR3 runs 16 residues. Unmatched junction bases numbered 13, after V lost 4 bases and J lost 3 bases. For unsorted PBMC, around 270 ng DNA per replicate equaled tens of thousands of T cell genomes. Clones were read by immunoSEQ multiplex PCR, and TCRdb kept only the in-frame ones, dropping some. Of 490,000 or so clones listed, 79% are singletons. The origin of this receptor is a woman between 40 and 55 years old in good health. Some clones in this sample may be carry-over from other donors' samples. Sequencing was done on a sample of PBMCs. The rearrangement joins TRBV5-1 to TRBJ2-7, with TRBD1 identical over 7 bases. For the CDR3, the DNA is TGCGCCAGCAGCGGATGGTCGACAGGGCAAAGCTACGAGCAGTACTTC. This encodes CASSGWSTGQSYEQYF.